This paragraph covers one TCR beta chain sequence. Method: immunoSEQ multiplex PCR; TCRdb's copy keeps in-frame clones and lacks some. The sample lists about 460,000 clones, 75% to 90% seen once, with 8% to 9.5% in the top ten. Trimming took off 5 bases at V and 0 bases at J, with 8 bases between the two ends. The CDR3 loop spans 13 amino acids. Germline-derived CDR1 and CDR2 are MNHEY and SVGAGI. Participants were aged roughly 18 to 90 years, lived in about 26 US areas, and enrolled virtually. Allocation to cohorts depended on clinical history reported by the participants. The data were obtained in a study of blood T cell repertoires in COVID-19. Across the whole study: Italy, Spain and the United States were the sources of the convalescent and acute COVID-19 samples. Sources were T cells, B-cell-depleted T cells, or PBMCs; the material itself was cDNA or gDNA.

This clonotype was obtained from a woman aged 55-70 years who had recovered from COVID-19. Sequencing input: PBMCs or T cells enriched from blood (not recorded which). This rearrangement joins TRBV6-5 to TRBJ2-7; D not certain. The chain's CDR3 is CASSLQSSYEQYV. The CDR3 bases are TGTGCCAGCAGTCTACAGAGCTCCTACGAGCAGTACGTC.